Below, 25 T cell receptor beta chains from the same sample are listed, as sequenced in a study of CD8 T cells in ankylosing spondylitis. No cognate antigen is known for these TCRs. Via MiXCR, TCRdb re-called the 5' RACE reads, giving one row per CDR3 protein. The table includes some 800,000 distinct CDR3 sequences, approximately 12% detected once. Study results and limitations: A motif in TCR beta, a set of several highly homologous variants, appeared characteristic of ankylosing spondylitis blood.

Sequencing used blood, either unsorted or a sorted T cell fraction (not recorded which). The source of these receptors is a male donor with ankylosing spondylitis.

The chain is built from TRBV12-3 or TRBV12-4 and TRBJ2-3; either TRBD1 or TRBD2 may supply D (5 bases each). The CDR3 has 14 residues. Trimming removed 4 bases at V and 2 bases at J, with 10 bases between. The CDR3 DNA reads as TGTGCCAGCAGTTCGGGACGACACACAGATACGCAGTATTTT. This encodes CASSSGRHTDTQYF.

J is TRBJ1-1 and V is TRBV7-6, with 11 bases fitting TRBD1. Germline CDR1 SGHVS, CDR2 FNYEAQ. CDR3 size: 13 residues. Germline trimming cut 1 base from V and 11 bases from J; bases unmatched to any gene: 3. In DNA form, the CDR3 reads TGTGCCAGCAGCTTAGGGGGGACAGGGGGGGCTTTCTTT. It is translated as CASSLGGTGGAFF.

The gene calls are TRBV20-1 and TRBJ2-7; TRBD2 matches at 13 bases. Germline V CDR1 and CDR2: DFQATT, SNEGSKA (reference sequence). CDR3 length: 16 residues. J lost 1 base, V lost 6 bases, and 9 bases had no gene match. CDR3 sequence: CSAQGLAGKGSYEQYF. In nucleotides, the CDR3 is TGCAGTGCCCAGGGACTAGCGGGAAAGGGGTCCTACGAGCAGTACTTC.

A few counts support this clonotype. V is TRBV5-1 and J is TRBJ2-3, with a possible D match to TRBD1 (6 bases). The V gene lost 1 base and the J gene lost 0 bases, with 15 bases spanning the gap. The length of the CDR3 is 17 residues. The germline V gene encodes CDR1 SGHRS and CDR2 YFSETQ. DNA of the CDR3: TGCGCCAGCAGCTTGACACTCTTTAGGGGGAGCACAGATACGCAGTATTTT. This translates into CASSLTLFRGSTDTQYF.

A few counts support this clonotype. The rearrangement links TRBV6-5 to TRBJ1-3; no firm D call. Germline V CDR1 and CDR2: MNHEY, SVGAGI. The CDR3 sequence is 12 residues long. V lost 6 bases to trimming and J lost 4 bases, with 7 bases between them. The CDR3 nucleotides read TGTGCCAGCAGCAGTCCCGGAAACACCATATATTTT. Amino acids: CASSSPGNTIYF.

This clonotype was picked up a small number of times. V is TRBV7-2 and J is TRBJ2-3, with TRBD2 identical over 9 bases. V lost 3 bases and J lost 2; bases outside the gene matches: 3. Germline V lookup: CDR1 SGHTA, CDR2 FQGNSA. CDR3 size: 15 residues. The CDR3 here is CASSFQRGDTDTQYF. CDR3 sequence (DNA): TGTGCCAGCAGCTTCCAGCGGGGGGACACAGATACGCAGTATTTT.

The chain is built from TRBV2 and TRBJ1-4; D gene ambiguous. Trimming took off 5 bases at V and 8 bases at J, with 21 bases between the two ends. This CDR3 comprises 16 residues. The germline gives CDR1 SNHLY, CDR2 FYNNEI. The CDR3 loop is CASSLTFGLEREKLFF. As DNA, the CDR3 is TGTGCCAGCAGTCTTACATTCGGCCTTGAGAGAGAAAAACTGTTTTTT.

This CDR3 reads CASSSPRQRNTEAFF. DNA of the CDR3: TGTGCCAGCAGTTCACCCCGGCAGAGGAACACTGAAGCTTTCTTT. V and J are TRBV27 and TRBJ1-1; unclear D gene. CDR1 is MNHEY, CDR2 SMNVEV, per germline (reference sequence). The CDR3 totals 15 residues. V was cut by 4 bases and J by 1 base, with 13 bases left in between.

This clonotype has a handful of counts. The genes are TRBV11-2 and TRBJ1-6; D remains unclear. V was clipped by 3 bases and J by 0 bases, with 15 bases between them. The CDR3 consists of 18 residues. From germline, CDR1 is SGHAT and CDR2 FQNNGV. CDR3 DNA sequence: TGTGCCAGCAGCTTTAGAGGCCAGGTTTACTCCTATAATTCACCCCTCCACTTT. It translates to CASSFRGQVYSYNSPLHF.

This clonotype has more than one count but fewer than ten. The genes are TRBV10-3 and TRBJ2-5; D not resolved. CDR1 ENHRY and CDR2 SYGVKD come from the germline V gene. The ends were cut back, 0 bases at V and 3 bases at J, with 5 bases in the middle. CDR3 length equals 13 residues. The CDR3 spells CAISESTEETQYF. The CDR3 DNA follows: TGTGCCATCAGTGAGTCTACAGAAGAGACCCAGTACTTC.

The table lists this clonotype with many counts. The chain couples TRBV5-1 to TRBJ2-3; unclear D gene. The CDR3 covers 12 residues. The germline V gene has CDR1 SGHRS and CDR2 YFSETQ. V lost 4 bases and J 2 bases, leaving 5 bases between the germline ends. CDR3 in amino acids: CASSRITDTQYF. CDR3 DNA: TGCGCCAGCAGCCGAATCACAGATACGCAGTATTTT. Based on the CDR3 plus reference TRBV5-1 and TRBJ2-3, the full variable domain is KAGVTQTPRYLIKTRGQQVTLSCSPISGHRSVSWYQQTPGQGLQFLFEYFSETQRNKGNFPGRFSGRQFSNSRSEMNVSTLELGDSALYLCASSRITDTQYFGPGTRLTVL.

The table lists this clonotype with a few counts. J is TRBJ2-3 and V is TRBV29-1; TRBD2 might be the D (6 bases). The CDR3 loop spans 12 amino acids. Between the trimmed V and J ends, which lost 7 bases and 6 bases, there was a span of 14 bases. Germline CDR1 SQVTM, CDR2 ANQGSEA. The CDR3 region is CSALGGGDTQYF. The CDR3 nucleotides read TGCAGCGCTCTCGGGGGAGGCGATACGCAGTATTTT.

This clonotype has only a few counts. The gene calls are TRBV10-3 and TRBJ2-1; TRBD2 matches 16 bases. CDR3 length equals 17 residues. Germline-derived CDR1 and CDR2 are ENHRY and SYGVKD. With 5 bases clipped from V and 4 bases from J, the junction kept 5 bases outside the gene matches. The CDR3 coding sequence is TGTGCCATCAGTCCCGGGACTAGCGGGAGGGCTTACAATGAGCAGTTCTTC. This translates into CAISPGTSGRAYNEQFF.

The V and J genes are TRBV29-1 and TRBJ1-1; 9 nucleotides match TRBD1. CDR1 SQVTM and CDR2 ANQGSEA come from the germline V gene. After removal of 5 bases from V and 3 bases from J, the junction contained 4 bases not matched to a gene. The CDR3 consists of 13 residues. This CDR3 reads CSVIRQGDTEAFF. The DNA for the CDR3 is TGCAGCGTTATCCGACAGGGGGACACTGAAGCTTTCTTT.

V and J are TRBV5-1 and TRBJ2-7; D not certain. Germline V gives CDR1 SGHRS, CDR2 YFSETQ. Trimming took 0 bases from V and 3 from J, leaving 7 bases between them. CDR3 size: 13 residues. CDR3 nucleotides: TGCGCCAGCAGCTTGGACTGGCGCTACGAGCAGTACTTC. Translated: CASSLDWRYEQYF.

This clonotype came up many times. The V gene is TRBV5-1, the J gene TRBJ2-1, with 9 bases matching TRBD2. The CDR3 runs 15 residues. Germline-derived CDR1 and CDR2 are SGHRS and YFSETQ. The V gene end was trimmed by 2 bases and the J gene end by 8 bases; junction bases not matched to a gene: 8. The CDR3 bases are TGCGCCAGCAGCTTCAATAGCGGGAGTCGTGATGAGCAGTTCTTC. Protein sequence: CASSFNSGSRDEQFF.

This clonotype was seen a handful of times. The V call is TRBV5-6, the J call TRBJ2-2; D is undetermined. Germline V gene data show CDR1 as SGHDT and CDR2 as YYEEEE. V gave up 2 bases and J gave up 4 bases, with 9 bases separating them. The CDR3 runs 14 residues. Here the CDR3 DNA reads TGTGCCAGCAGCTTCCGCGTCCCCACCGGGGAGCTGTTTTTT. This codes for CASSFRVPTGELFF.

The V gene is TRBV20-1, the J gene TRBJ2-6; tentatively, D is TRBD1 (7 bases). The V gene lost 3 bases and the J gene lost 2 bases, with 11 bases spanning the gap. The CDR3 runs to 15 residues. Per germline, CDR1 DFQATT and CDR2 SNEGSKA (reference sequence). The DNA for the CDR3 is TGCAGTGCTAGTCTCAGGGGGGCTGGGGCCAACGTCCTGACTTTC. Amino acids: CSASLRGAGANVLTF.

In its sample, this clonotype was seen a few times. V gene TRBV7-2 combines with J gene TRBJ1-2; 7 positions match TRBD1. From germline, CDR1 is SGHTA and CDR2 FQGNSA. This CDR3 is built from 15 residues. V shed 4 bases and J 6 bases; nucleotides not matched to a gene: 11. CDR3 coding DNA: TGTGCCAGCAGCTATCGACAGGGTTCAAGGGATGGCTACACCTTC. It encodes CASSYRQGSRDGYTF.

The gene calls are TRBV4-3 and TRBJ2-1; TRBD2 is a possible D gene (5 bases). CDR1 LGHNA and CDR2 YSLEER come from the germline V gene. Trimming cost V 0 bases and J 2 bases, with 14 bases left between them. The length of the CDR3 is 17 residues. As DNA, the CDR3 is TGCGCCAGCAGCCAAGATATCCGGGAAAAGACCTACAATGAGCAGTTCTTC. Protein sequence: CASSQDIREKTYNEQFF.

This clonotype was seen more than once but under ten times. The rearrangement joins TRBV20-1 to TRBJ2-1; 7 bases fit TRBD2. The CDR3 is 14 amino acids. Germline V gene data show CDR1 as DFQATT and CDR2 as SNEGSKA (reference sequence). Trimming removed 6 bases from V and 8 bases from J; junction bases left unmatched: 13. CDR3 coding DNA: TGCAGTGCCCTTGGGGAGGGATTTAGTTATGAGCAGTTCTTC. As protein: CSALGEGFSYEQFF.

This clonotype was seen a few times. The gene calls are TRBV20-1 and TRBJ1-5, with TRBD1 matching 8 bases. This CDR3 is built from 16 residues. Germline CDR1 is DFQATT and CDR2 is SNEGSKA (reference sequence). J was trimmed by 6 bases and V by 0 bases; bases with no gene match: 10. DNA for the CDR3: TGCAGTGCTAGAGATTTCGACAGGGGATCTTTTCAGCCCCAGCATTTT. This codes for CSARDFDRGSFQPQHF.

This rearrangement joins TRBV10-2 to TRBJ2-3; TRBD2 agrees at 12 bases. Germline V gene lookup returns CDR1 WSHSY and CDR2 SAAADI. Unmatched junction bases numbered 8, after V lost 9 bases and J lost 1 base. This CDR3 spans 16 amino acids. The DNA for the CDR3 is TGCGCCAGTGGTGGCTCTAGCGGGAGGGGCACAGATACGCAGTATTTT. Translated: CASGGSSGRGTDTQYF.

This clonotype was seen only a few times. V and J are TRBV5-1 and TRBJ1-1; D is unclear. The germline CDR1 and CDR2 sequences are SGHRS and YFSETQ. Between the trimmed V and J ends, which lost 4 bases and 5 bases, there was a span of 6 bases. The CDR3 runs to 11 residues. The CDR3 region is CASSGQTEAFF. The CDR3 nucleotides read TGCGCCAGCAGCGGGCAGACTGAAGCTTTCTTT. Full variable domain (rest looked up from reference TRBV5-1 and TRBJ1-1): KAGVTQTPRYLIKTRGQQVTLSCSPISGHRSVSWYQQTPGQGLQFLFEYFSETQRNKGNFPGRFSGRQFSNSRSEMNVSTLELGDSALYLCASSGQTEAFFGQGTRLTVV.

This clonotype occurred many times. The chain combines TRBV20-1 with TRBJ2-5; the D is unclear. Germline lookup yields CDR1 DFQATT and CDR2 SNEGSKA (reference sequence). With 1 base removed from V and 1 base from J, the gap between germline ends came to 7 bases. This CDR3 region has 13 residues. The CDR3 here is CSARGDFQETQYF. DNA for the CDR3: TGCAGTGCTAGAGGAGACTTCCAAGAGACCCAGTACTTC.